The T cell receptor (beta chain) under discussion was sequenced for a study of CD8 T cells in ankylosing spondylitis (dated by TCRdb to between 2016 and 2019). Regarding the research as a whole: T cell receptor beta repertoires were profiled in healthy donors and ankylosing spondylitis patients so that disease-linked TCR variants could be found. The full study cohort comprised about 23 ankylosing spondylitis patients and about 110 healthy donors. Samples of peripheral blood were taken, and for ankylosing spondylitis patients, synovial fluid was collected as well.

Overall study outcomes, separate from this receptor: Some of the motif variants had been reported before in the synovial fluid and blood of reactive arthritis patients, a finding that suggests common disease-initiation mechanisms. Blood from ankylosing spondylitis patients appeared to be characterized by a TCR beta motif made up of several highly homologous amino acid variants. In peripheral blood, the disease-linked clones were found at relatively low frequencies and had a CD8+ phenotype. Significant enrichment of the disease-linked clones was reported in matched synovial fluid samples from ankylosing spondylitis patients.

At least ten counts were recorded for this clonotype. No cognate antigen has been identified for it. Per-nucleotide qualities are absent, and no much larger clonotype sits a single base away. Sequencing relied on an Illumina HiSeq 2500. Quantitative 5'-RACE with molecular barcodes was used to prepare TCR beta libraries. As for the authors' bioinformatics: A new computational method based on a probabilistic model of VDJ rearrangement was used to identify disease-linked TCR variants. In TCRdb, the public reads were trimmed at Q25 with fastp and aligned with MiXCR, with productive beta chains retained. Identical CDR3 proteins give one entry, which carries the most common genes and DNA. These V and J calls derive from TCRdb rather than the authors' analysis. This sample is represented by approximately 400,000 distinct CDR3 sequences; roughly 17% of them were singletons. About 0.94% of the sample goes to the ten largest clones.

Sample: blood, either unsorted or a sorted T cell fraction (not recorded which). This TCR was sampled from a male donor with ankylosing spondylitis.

The nucleotide sequence is TGCAGCGCCCAAGCCTTGGGGGGTGGCACTGAAGCTTTCTTT. Its protein is CSAQALGGGTEAFF. In this chain, TRBV29-1 is recombined with TRBJ1-1; TRBD1 is possibly the D segment (5 matching bases). CDR1 SQVTM and CDR2 ANQGSEA are derived from the germline V gene. Including cysteine and phenylalanine, the CDR3 has 14 amino acids. Only CDR3 DNA is held: 42 bases, read in frame from base 1. The junction shows trimming of 7 bases on V and 4 bases on J, plus 19 bases between the germline ends.